The source of this T cell receptor (beta chain) is a study of blood T cell repertoires in COVID-19. Produced via immunoSEQ multiplex PCR; TCRdb's table is partial and in-frame only. In the table there are 75,000 to 95,000 clones, approximately 90% of which are singletons. Trimming at V came to 10 bases and at J to 4 bases, leaving 8 bases not matched to a gene. Germline CDR1 reads MDHEN; CDR2 reads SYDVKM. This CDR3 spans 13 amino acids. This clone was observed a single time. This TCR derives from a man in his fifties or sixties with acute or convalescent COVID-19. The material sequenced was peripheral blood. The chain employs TRBV28 and TRBJ2-5; 8 nucleotides match TRBD1. CDR3 amino acids: CATSTGEGETQYF. CDR3 bases: TGTGCCACCTCGACAGGGGAAGGAGAGACCCAGTACTTC.